Listed here are 2 T cell receptor beta chains from one sample, sequenced in a study of regulatory T cells in long-lasting Graves disease. In building TCR beta libraries, iRepertoire HTBI primers were used together with Arm-PCR of CDR3 regions. TCRdb called the multiplex PCR reads again in MiXCR, with one record for every CDR3 protein. The repertoire holds 350,000 to 450,000 distinct CDR3 sequences, with over 9.5% as singletons. The time point here: newly diagnosed GD, antithyroid drugs for less than 3 months. The TCR library was made from RNA that had been extracted from PBMCs in TRIzol. These records were also assigned to another study, of T cells in Graves' hyperthyroidism and ophthalmopathy.

Here the sequenced sample was peripheral blood mononuclear cells (PBMCs), taken at new diagnosis, from a patient treated with antithyroid drugs. These receptors were collected from a woman younger than 35 with Graves disease.

This clonotype was counted many times. V usage is TRBV7-9 and J usage is TRBJ2-2; TRBD1 aligns across 8 bases. Germline V gene sequence: CDR1 SEHNR, CDR2 FQNEAQ (reference sequence). The CDR3 totals 15 residues. J gave up 6 bases and V 5 bases, and 8 bases lay outside the gene matches. The CDR3, as DNA: TGTGCCAGCAGCCCGATGGACAGGGCAGCCGGGGAGCTGTTTTTT. Translation: CASSPMDRAAGELFF. The complete variable domain, with remaining parts taken from reference TRBV7-9 and TRBJ2-2, reads DTGVSQNPRHKITKRGQNVTFRCDPISEHNRLYWYRQTLGQGPEFLTYFQNEAQLEKSRLLSDRFSAERPKGSFSTLEIQRTEQGDSAMYLCASSPMDRAAGELFFGEGSRLTVL.

This clonotype was counted ten times or more. The chain employs TRBV29-1 and TRBJ2-2; possible D gene TRBD1, 6 bases. This CDR3 region has 12 residues. V shed 7 bases and J shed 1 base, with 7 bases lying between them. The germline CDR1 and CDR2 sequences are SQVTM and ANQGSEA. The CDR3 DNA sequence: TGCAGCGGGACAGAGAACACCGGGGAGCTGTTTTTT. It encodes CSGTENTGELFF.